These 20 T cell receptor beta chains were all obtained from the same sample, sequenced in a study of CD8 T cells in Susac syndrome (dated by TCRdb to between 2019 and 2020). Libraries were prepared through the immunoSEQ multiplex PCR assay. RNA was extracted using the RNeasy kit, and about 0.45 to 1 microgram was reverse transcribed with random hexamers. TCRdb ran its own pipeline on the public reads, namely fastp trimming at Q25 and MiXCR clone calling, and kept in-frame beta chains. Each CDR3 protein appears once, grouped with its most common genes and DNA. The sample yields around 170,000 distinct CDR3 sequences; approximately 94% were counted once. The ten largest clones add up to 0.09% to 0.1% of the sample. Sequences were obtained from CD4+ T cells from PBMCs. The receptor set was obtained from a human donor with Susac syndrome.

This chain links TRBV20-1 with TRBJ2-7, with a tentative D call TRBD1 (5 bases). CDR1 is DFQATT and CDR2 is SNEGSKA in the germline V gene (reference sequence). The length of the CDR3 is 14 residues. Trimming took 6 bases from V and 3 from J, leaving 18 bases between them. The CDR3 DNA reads TGCAGTGCCACGAGCCCGGACACCTACTACGAGCAGTACTTC. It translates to CSATSPDTYYEQYF.

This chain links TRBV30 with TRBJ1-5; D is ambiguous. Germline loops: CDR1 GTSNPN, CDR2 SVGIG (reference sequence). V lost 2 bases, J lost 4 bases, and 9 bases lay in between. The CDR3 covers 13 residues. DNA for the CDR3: TGTGCCTGGAGTAACGGCTTAAATCAGCCCCAGCATTTT. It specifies CAWSNGLNQPQHF.

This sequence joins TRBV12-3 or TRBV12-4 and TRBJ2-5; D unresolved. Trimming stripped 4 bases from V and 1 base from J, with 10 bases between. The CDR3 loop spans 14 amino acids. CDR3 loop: CASSSGRSQETQYF. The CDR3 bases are TGTGCCAGCAGTTCCGGACGGAGCCAAGAGACCCAGTACTTC.

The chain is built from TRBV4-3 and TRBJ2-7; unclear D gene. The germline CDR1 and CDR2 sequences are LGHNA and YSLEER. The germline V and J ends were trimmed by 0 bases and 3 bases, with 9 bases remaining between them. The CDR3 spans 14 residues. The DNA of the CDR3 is TGCGCCAGCAGCCAAGATCACGCAGACTACGAGCAGTACTTC. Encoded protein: CASSQDHADYEQYF.

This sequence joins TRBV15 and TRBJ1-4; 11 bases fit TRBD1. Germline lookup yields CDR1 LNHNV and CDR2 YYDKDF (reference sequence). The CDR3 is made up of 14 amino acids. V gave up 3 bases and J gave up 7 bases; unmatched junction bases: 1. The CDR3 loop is CATSRGQGGEKLFF. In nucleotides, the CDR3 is TGTGCCACCAGCAGGGGACAGGGGGGTGAAAAACTGTTTTTT.

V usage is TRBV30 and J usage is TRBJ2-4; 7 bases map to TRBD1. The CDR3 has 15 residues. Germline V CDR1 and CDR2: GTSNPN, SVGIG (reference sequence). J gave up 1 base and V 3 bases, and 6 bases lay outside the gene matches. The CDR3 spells CAWSPETGAKNIQYF. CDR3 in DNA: TGTGCCTGGAGCCCAGAGACAGGGGCCAAAAACATTCAGTACTTC.

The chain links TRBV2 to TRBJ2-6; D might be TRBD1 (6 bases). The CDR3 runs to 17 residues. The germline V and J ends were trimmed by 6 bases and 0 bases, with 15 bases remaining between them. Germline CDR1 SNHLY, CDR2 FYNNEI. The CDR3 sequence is CASSPDSTASGANVLTF. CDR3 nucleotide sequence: TGTGCCAGCAGCCCGGACAGCACCGCCTCTGGGGCCAACGTCCTGACTTTC.

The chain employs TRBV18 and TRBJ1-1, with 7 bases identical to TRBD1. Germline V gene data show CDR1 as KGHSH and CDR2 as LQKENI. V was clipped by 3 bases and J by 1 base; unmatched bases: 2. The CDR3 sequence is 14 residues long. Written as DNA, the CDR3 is TGTGCCAGCTCACCGGGACAGAAGAACACTGAAGCTTTCTTT. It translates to CASSPGQKNTEAFF.

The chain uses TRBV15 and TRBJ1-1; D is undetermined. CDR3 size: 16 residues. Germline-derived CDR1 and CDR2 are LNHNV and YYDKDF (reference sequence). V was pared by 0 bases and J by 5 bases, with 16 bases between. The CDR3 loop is CATSRDLLGIWTEAFF. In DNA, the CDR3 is TGTGCCACCAGCAGAGATCTATTAGGGATATGGACTGAAGCTTTCTTT.

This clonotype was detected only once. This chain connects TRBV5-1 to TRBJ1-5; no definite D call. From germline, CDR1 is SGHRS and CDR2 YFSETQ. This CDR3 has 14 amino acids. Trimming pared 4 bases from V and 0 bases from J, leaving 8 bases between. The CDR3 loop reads CASSPGFSNQPQHF. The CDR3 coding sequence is TGCGCCAGCAGCCCGGGGTTTAGCAATCAGCCCCAGCATTTT.

CDR3 region: CASSHGGGGALSTAGNTIYF. The CDR3 coding sequence is TGCGCCAGCAGTCATGGGGGGGGAGGGGCCCTAAGTACAGCTGGAAACACCATATATTTT. The chain employs TRBV23-1 and TRBJ1-3; TRBD1 might be the D (5 bases). TRBV23-1 is identified as an open reading frame with a role that is uncertain. V shed 3 bases and J shed 2 bases, with 26 bases lying between them. This CDR3 contains 20 residues.

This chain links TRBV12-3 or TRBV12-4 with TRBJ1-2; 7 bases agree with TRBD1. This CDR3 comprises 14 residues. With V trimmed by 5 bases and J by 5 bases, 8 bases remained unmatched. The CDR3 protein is CASSPRQGWYGYTF. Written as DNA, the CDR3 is TGTGCCAGCAGTCCCCGACAGGGCTGGTATGGCTACACCTTC.

The CDR3 spells CASSPSYPPRGSSYEQYF. Written as DNA, the CDR3 is TGTGCCAGCAGCCCCTCCTACCCCCCTAGGGGCAGCTCCTACGAGCAGTACTTC. The V gene is TRBV3-1, the J gene TRBJ2-7, with D maybe TRBD1 (5 bases). The CDR3 is 18 amino acids. Trimming took 4 bases from V and 0 from J, leaving 22 bases between them. Germline V gene lookup returns CDR1 LGHDT and CDR2 YNNKEL (reference sequence).

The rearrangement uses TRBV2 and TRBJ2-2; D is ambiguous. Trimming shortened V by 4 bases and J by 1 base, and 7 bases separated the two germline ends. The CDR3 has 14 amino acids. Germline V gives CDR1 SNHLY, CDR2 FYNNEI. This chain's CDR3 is CASSGGRNTGELFF. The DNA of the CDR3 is TGTGCCAGCAGTGGAGGACGGAACACCGGGGAGCTGTTTTTT.

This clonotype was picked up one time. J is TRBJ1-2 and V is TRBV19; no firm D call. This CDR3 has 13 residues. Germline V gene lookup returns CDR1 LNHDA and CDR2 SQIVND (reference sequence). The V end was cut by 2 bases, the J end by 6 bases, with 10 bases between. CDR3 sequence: CASSIRSANGYTF. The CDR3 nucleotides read TGTGCCAGTAGTATAAGGAGCGCAAATGGCTACACCTTC.

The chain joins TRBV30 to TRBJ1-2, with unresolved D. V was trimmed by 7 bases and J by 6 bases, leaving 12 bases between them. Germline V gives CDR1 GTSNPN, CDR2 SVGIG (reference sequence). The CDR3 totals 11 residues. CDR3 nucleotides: TGTGCCTACGGACCAGCGAATGGCTACACCTTC. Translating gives CAYGPANGYTF.

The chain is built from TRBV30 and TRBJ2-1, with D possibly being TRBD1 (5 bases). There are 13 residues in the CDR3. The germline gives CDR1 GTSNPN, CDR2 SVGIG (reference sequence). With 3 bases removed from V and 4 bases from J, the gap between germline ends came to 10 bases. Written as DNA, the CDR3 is TGTGCCTGGAGAACGGACATGTACAATGAGCAGTTCTTC. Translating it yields CAWRTDMYNEQFF. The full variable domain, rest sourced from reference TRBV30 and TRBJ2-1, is SQTIHQWPATLVQPVGSPLSLECTVEGTSNPNLYWYRQAAGRGLQLLFYSVGIGQISSEVPQNLSASRPQDRQFILSSKKLLLSDSGFYLCAWRTDMYNEQFFGPGTRLTVL.

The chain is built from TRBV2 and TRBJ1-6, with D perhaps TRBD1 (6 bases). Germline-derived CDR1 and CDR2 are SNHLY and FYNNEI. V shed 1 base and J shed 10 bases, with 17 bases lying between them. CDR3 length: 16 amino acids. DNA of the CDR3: TGTGCCAGCAGTGAAGGGGCACAGGGAGTACGGTCACCCCTCCACTTT. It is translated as CASSEGAQGVRSPLHF.

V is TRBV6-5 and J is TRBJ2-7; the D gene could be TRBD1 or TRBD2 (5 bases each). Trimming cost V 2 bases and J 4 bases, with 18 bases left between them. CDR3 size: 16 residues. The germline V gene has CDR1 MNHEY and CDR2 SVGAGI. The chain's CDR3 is CASSYLGAGLGYEQYF. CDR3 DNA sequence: TGTGCCAGCAGTTACCTCGGGGCAGGCCTCGGGTACGAGCAGTACTTC.

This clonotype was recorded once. The CDR3 is CASATENSGAQYF. The CDR3 DNA follows: TGTGCCAGCGCTACAGAAAACTCCGGGGCCCAGTACTTC. The rearrangement joins TRBV18 to TRBJ2-5; possible D gene TRBD2, 5 bases. The germline V gene has CDR1 KGHSH and CDR2 LQKENI. V was pared by 8 bases and J by 9 bases, with 19 bases between. The CDR3 is made up of 13 amino acids.